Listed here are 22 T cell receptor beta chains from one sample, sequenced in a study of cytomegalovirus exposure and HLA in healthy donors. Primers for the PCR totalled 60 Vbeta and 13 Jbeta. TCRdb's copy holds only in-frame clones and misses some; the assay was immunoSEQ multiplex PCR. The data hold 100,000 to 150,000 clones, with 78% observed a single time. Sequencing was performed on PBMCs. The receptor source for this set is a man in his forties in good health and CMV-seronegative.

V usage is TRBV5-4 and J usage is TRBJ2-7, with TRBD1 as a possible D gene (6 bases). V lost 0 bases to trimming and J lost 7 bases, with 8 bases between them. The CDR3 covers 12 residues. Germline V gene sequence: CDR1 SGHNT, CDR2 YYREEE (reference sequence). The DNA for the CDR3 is TGTGCCAGCAGCTTGGATCAGGGGGAGCAGTACTTC. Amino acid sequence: CASSLDQGEQYF.

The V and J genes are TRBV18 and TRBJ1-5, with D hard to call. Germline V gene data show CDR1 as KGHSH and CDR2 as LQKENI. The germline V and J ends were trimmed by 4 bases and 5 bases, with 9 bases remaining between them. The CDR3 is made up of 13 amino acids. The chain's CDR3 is CASSRLSHQPQHF. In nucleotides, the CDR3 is TGTGCCAGCTCACGACTGTCCCATCAGCCCCAGCATTTT.

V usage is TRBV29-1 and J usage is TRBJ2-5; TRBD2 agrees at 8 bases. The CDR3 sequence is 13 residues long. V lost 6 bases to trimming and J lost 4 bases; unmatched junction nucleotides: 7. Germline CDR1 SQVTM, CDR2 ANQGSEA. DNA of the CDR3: TGCAGCGTGGAGGTCGGGGGGGCAGAGACCCAGTACTTC. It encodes CSVEVGGAETQYF. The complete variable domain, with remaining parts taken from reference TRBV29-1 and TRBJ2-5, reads SAVISQKPSRDICQRGTSLTIQCQVDSQVTMMFWYRQQPGQSLTLIATANQGSEATYESGFVIDKFPISRPNLTFSTLTVSNMSPEDSSIYLCSVEVGGAETQYFGPGTRLLVL.

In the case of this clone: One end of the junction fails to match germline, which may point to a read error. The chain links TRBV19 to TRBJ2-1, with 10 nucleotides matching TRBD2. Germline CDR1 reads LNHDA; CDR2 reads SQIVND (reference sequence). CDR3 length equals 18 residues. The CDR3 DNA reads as TGTGCCAGTAGGTCCGGGACTAGCGTTTTCCCCTCCGACAATGAGCAGTTCTTC. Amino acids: CASRSGTSVFPSDNEQFF.

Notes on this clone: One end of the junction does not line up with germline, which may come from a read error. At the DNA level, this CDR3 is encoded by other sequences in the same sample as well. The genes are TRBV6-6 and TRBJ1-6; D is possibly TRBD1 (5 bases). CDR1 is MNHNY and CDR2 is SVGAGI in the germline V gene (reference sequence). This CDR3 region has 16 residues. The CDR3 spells CASSYLPRVDNSPLHF. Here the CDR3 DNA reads TGTGCCAGCAGTTACCTTCCCAGGGTGGATAATTCACCCCTCCACTTC.

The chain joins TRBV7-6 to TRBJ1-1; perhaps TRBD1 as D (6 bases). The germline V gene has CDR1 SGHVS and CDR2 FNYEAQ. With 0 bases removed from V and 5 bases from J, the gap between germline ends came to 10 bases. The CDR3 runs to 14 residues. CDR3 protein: CASSLAPGVTEAFF. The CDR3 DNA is TGTGCCAGCAGCTTAGCGCCAGGGGTTACTGAAGCTTTCTTT.

The CDR3 DNA reads as TGCGCCAGCAGCCAGCGTGCAGGGCTAACTGAAGCTTTCTTT. Amino acid sequence: CASSQRAGLTEAFF. The chain joins TRBV4-1 to TRBJ1-1; a possible D gene is TRBD1 (5 bases). Trimming shortened V by 3 bases and J by 5 bases, and 13 bases separated the two germline ends. CDR1 and CDR2 (germline): MGHRA, YSYEKL. The CDR3 contains 14 residues.

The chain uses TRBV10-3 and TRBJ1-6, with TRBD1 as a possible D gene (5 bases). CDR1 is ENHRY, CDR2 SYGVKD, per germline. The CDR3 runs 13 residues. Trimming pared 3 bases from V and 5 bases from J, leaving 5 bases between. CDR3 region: CAISDRDNSPLHF. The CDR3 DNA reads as TGTGCCATCAGTGACAGGGATAATTCACCCCTCCACTTT.

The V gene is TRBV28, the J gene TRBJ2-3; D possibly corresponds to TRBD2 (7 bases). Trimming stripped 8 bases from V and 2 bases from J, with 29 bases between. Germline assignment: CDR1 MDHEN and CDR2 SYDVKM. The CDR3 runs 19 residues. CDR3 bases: TGTGCCAGCCAGACCCCGACAGGCAAACCGGGACTACCCACAGATACGCAGTATTTT. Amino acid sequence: CASQTPTGKPGLPTDTQYF.

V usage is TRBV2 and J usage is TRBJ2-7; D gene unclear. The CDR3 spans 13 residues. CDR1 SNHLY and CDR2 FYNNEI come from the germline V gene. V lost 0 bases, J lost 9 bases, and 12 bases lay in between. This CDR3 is CASSEASASGQYF. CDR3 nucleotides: TGTGCCAGCAGTGAAGCCTCCGCTTCGGGGCAGTACTTC.

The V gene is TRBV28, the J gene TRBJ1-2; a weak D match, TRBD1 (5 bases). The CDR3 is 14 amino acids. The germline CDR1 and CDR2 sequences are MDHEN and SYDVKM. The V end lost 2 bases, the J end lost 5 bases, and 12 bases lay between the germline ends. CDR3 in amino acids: CASSLPGYWYGYTF. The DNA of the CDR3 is TGTGCCAGCAGTTTACCAGGGTATTGGTATGGCTACACCTTC.

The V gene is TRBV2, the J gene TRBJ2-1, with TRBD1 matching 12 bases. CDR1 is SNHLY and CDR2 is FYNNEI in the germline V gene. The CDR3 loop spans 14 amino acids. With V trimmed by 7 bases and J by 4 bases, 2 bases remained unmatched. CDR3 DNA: TGTGCCAGCACGGGACAGGGGGCATACAATGAGCAGTTCTTC. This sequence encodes CASTGQGAYNEQFF.

The CDR3 loop is CASSWSNEQFF. The CDR3 nucleotides read TGTGCCAGCAGTTGGAGCAATGAGCAGTTCTTC. The V and J genes are TRBV5-4 and TRBJ2-1; D is uncertain. Germline assignment: CDR1 SGHNT and CDR2 YYREEE (reference sequence). Trimming cost V 5 bases and J 6 bases, with 6 bases left between them. The CDR3 extends over 11 amino acids.

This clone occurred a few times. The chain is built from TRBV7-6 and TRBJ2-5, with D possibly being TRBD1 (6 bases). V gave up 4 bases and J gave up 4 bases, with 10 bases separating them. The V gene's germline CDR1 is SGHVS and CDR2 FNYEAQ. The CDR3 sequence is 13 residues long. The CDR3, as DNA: TGTGCCAGCAGCTCCAGGGGAAGAGAGACCCAGTACTTC. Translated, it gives CASSSRGRETQYF.

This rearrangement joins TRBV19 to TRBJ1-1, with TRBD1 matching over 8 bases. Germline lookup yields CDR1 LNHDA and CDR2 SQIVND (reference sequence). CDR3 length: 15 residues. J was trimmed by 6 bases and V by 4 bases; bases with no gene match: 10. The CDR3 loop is CASSTIGQGQAEAFF. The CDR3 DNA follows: TGTGCCAGTAGTACCATTGGACAGGGCCAGGCTGAAGCTTTCTTT.

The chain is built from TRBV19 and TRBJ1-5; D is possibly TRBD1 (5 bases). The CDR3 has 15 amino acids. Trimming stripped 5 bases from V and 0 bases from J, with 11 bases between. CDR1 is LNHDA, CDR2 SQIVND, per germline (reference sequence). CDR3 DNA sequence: TGTGCCAGTAGTCCCCCCCAGGGTAGCAATCAGCCCCAGCATTTT. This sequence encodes CASSPPQGSNQPQHF.

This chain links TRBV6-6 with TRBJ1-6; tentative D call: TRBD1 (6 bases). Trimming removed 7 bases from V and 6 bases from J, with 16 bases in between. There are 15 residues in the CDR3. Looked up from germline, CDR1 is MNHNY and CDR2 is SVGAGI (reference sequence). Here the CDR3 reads CASTLLQGFNSPLHF. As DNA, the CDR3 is TGTGCCAGCACCCTGTTACAGGGATTTAATTCACCCCTCCACTTT.

CDR3 protein: CASSEYLNTEAFF. The CDR3 coding sequence is TGTGCCAGCAGTGAATACTTGAACACTGAAGCTTTCTTT. J is TRBJ1-1 and V is TRBV25-1; D is ambiguous. V lost 0 bases, J lost 0 bases, and 2 bases lay in between. The germline V gene encodes CDR1 MGHDK and CDR2 SYGVNS. The CDR3 is 13 residues long.

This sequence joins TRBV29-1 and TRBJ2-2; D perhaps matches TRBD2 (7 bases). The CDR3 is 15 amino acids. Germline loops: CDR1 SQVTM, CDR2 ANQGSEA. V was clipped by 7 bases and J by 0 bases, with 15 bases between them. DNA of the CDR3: TGCAGCGCTTCACGGGGGGCCGCGAACACCGGGGAGCTGTTTTTT. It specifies CSASRGAANTGELFF.

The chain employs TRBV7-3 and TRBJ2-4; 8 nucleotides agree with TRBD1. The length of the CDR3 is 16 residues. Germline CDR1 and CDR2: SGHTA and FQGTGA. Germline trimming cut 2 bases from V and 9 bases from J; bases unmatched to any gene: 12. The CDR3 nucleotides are TGTGCCAGCAGCTTACAAGACAGGGGAAGGGGTAGCATTCAGTACTTC. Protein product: CASSLQDRGRGSIQYF.

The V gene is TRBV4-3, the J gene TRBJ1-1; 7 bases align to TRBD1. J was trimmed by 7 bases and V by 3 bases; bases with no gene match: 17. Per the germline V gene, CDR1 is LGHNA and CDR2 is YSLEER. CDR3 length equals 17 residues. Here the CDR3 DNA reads TGCGCCAGCAGCCATGGACAGGACGCCCTCTCTAGGAGTGAAGCTTTCTTT. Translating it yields CASSHGQDALSRSEAFF.

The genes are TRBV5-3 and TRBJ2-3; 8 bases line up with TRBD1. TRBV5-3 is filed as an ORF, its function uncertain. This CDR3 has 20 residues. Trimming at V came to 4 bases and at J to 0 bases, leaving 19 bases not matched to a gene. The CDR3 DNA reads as TGTGCCAGAAGCCATACACAGGGGGAATTAGACCGAGCGAGCACAGATACGCAGTATTTT. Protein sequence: CARSHTQGELDRASTDTQYF.